One and the same sample provided the 4 T cell receptor beta chains below, sequenced in a study of cytomegalovirus exposure and HLA in healthy donors. The PCR was carried out with 60 Vbeta primers and 13 Jbeta primers. Sequencing used immunoSEQ multiplex PCR; TCRdb keeps in-frame clones, though not all of them. Recorded for this sample: 200,000 to 250,000 clones. Source material: PBMCs. Receptors originate from a girl aged 2-10 years in good health and CMV-seropositive.

The chain joins TRBV27 to TRBJ1-4; a weak D match, TRBD1 (6 bases). Trimming removed 3 bases at V and 4 bases at J, with 15 bases between. The CDR3 runs 16 residues. Per the germline V gene, CDR1 is MNHEY and CDR2 is SMNVEV (reference sequence). In DNA, the CDR3 is TGTGCCAGCAGTTTGCTCCCGGGACACAGTAATGAAAAACTGTTTTTT. Amino acids: CASSLLPGHSNEKLFF.

The chain recombines TRBV6-1 with TRBJ2-7; D is perhaps TRBD1 (6 bases). Looked up from germline, CDR1 is MNHNS and CDR2 is SASEGT. The CDR3 sequence is 13 residues long. Between the trimmed V and J ends, which lost 11 bases and 1 base, there was a span of 15 bases. DNA of the CDR3: TGTGCCGGCGCCAGGGGAAGATCCTACGAGCAGTACTTC. Its translation: CAGARGRSYEQYF.

V is TRBV19 and J is TRBJ2-1; no firm D call. The germline gives CDR1 LNHDA, CDR2 SQIVND (reference sequence). There are 11 residues in the CDR3. Trimming removed 5 bases from V and 4 bases from J, with 3 bases in between. DNA of the CDR3: TGTGCCAGTAGTGCGTACAATGAGCAGTTCTTC. Its protein is CASSAYNEQFF.

This chain links TRBV7-2 with TRBJ1-6, with 8 nucleotides matching TRBD1. The CDR3 extends over 17 amino acids. Germline V CDR1 and CDR2: SGHTA, FQGNSA. The J segment lost 8 bases and the V segment lost 2 bases, leaving 11 bases of the junction unmatched. CDR3 nucleotide sequence: TGTGCCAGCAGCTTAATCCGACAGGGGACCAGCGATTCACCCCTCCACTTT. Protein: CASSLIRQGTSDSPLHF.